The present TCR beta chain was sequenced within a study of blood T cell repertoires in COVID-19. Original analysis: Nucleated cell number was recorded as an estimate derived from reference gene primer amplification. TCRdb's table, derived via immunoSEQ multiplex PCR, lists solely in-frame clones and lacks some. V, J and clone size reflect that table, while D and trimming were determined from the DNA. Of 300,000 to 400,000 clones in the sample, around 92% are singletons; the top ten hold about 2.9%. Seattle patients were enrolled while actively infected and followed longitudinally. The TCR comes from a woman under 40 with COVID-19, enrolled during active disease. The material sequenced was peripheral blood.

The CDR3 here is CASTGRGYTEAFF. CDR3 DNA: TGTGCCAGCACCGGACGGGGGTACACTGAAGCTTTCTTT. The chain couples TRBV28 to TRBJ1-1, with D tentatively TRBD1 (5 bases). Trimming removed 7 bases from V and 3 bases from J, with 12 bases in between. Germline CDR1 reads MDHEN; CDR2 reads SYDVKM. The CDR3 spans 13 residues.